This is a list of T cell receptor beta chains from one sample in a study of regulatory T cells in long-lasting Graves disease. One entry per CDR3 protein results from TCRdb running MiXCR on the multiplex PCR reads. The sample carries about 400,000 distinct CDR3 sequences, about 20% recorded once. Here the sequenced sample was peripheral blood mononuclear cells (PBMCs), taken when the disease was refractory, from a patient treated with antithyroid drugs. Receptor source: a female donor with Graves disease. Each CDR3 is given with its conserved first and last residue. Each record gives: clone size, D gene, J gene, V gene, CDR3 protein, CDR3 DNA. A D gene is named only where the DNA matches it firmly. Some rows mark clone size as missing; the rest say once, few, many or name a class of expanded clone.

many | - | TRBJ1-2 | TRBV7-2 | CASSPLILGGIDYGYTF | TGTGCCAGCAGCCCCTTAATATTAGGGGGAATAGACTATGGCTACACCTTC
- | - | TRBJ2-5 | TRBV20-1 | CSASPRDAQETQYF | TGCAGTGCTTCCCCCCGGGACGCCCAAGAGACCCAGTACTTC
many | - | TRBJ2-5 | TRBV2 | CASSDGTGMETQYF | TGTGCCAGCAGTGATGGGACGGGAATGGAGACCCAGTACTTC
- | TRBD1 | TRBJ1-5 | TRBV5-1 | CASSPGTGGGIGNQPQHF | TGCGCCAGCAGCCCCGGGACAGGAGGGGGAATTGGCAATCAGCCCCAGCATTTT
- | - | TRBJ1-3 | TRBV7-8 | CASSFTLQGRSGNTIYF | TGTGCCAGCAGCTTCACATTACAGGGACGCTCTGGAAACACCATATATTTT
many | - | TRBJ1-6 | TRBV27 | CASSFGGSPLHF | TGTGCCAGCAGTTTCGGAGGTTCACCCCTCCACTTT
many | - | TRBJ1-2 | TRBV7-2 | CASSSQQGSGYTF | TGTGCCAGCAGCTCCCAACAGGGTTCGGGCTACACCTTC
- | - | TRBJ2-7 | TRBV7-8 | CASSSPAVGEQYF | TGTGCCAGCAGCTCTCCGGCGGTGGGAGAGCAGTACTTC
few | TRBD2 | TRBJ2-7 | TRBV10-3 | CAIATSERSSYEQYF | TGTGCCATCGCCACTAGCGAACGAAGCTCCTACGAGCAGTACTTC
- | TRBD1 | TRBJ2-7 | TRBV20-1 | CSARVWGQALGEQYF | TGCAGTGCTAGAGTTTGGGGACAGGCCTTAGGGGAGCAGTACTTC
- | - | TRBJ2-7 | TRBV20-1 | CSARSDIGTPLSYEQYF | TGCAGTGCTAGATCCGACATCGGGACTCCACTTTCCTACGAGCAGTACTTC
many | - | TRBJ1-1 | TRBV30 | CAWRGTNTEAFF | TGTGCCTGGAGGGGAACGAACACTGAAGCTTTCTTT
once | TRBD1 | TRBJ2-2 | TRBV7-3 | CASSPLNTGAGELFF | TGTGCCAGCAGCCCCCTGAACACAGGGGCCGGGGAGCTGTTTTTT
- | - | TRBJ1-5 | TRBV19 | CASSSDRRGQPQHF | TGTGCCAGTAGCTCCGACCGAAGGGGGCAGCCCCAGCATTTT
few | - | TRBJ1-1 | TRBV30 | CAWSATATNTEAFF | TGTGCCTGGAGTGCGACGGCTACGAACACTGAAGCTTTCTTT
- | TRBD2 | TRBJ2-2 | TRBV28 | CASKSPSGITGELFF | TGTGCCAGCAAGTCTCCTAGCGGGATCACCGGGGAGCTGTTTTTT
- | TRBD2 | TRBJ2-7 | TRBV30 | CAWSVLPSLAGERKGAYEQYF | TGTGCCTGGAGTGTACTTCCTTCTCTAGCGGGAGAGAGGAAAGGAGCCTACGAGCAGTACTTC
- | TRBD1 | TRBJ2-3 | TRBV28 | CASSRRDRGTDTQYF | TGTGCCAGCAGCCGCCGGGACAGGGGTACAGATACGCAGTATTTT
- | TRBD1 | TRBJ1-1 | TRBV18 | CASSADRGVSTEAFF | TGTGCCAGCTCGGCCGACAGGGGGGTGAGCACTGAAGCTTTCTTT
- | TRBD1 | TRBJ2-7 | TRBV30 | CAWSRGGASYEQYF | TGTGCCTGGAGTAGAGGGGGCGCGTCCTACGAGCAGTACTTC
few | - | TRBJ2-7 | TRBV11-2 | CASSKGGGRYEQYF | TGTGCCAGCAGTAAGGGAGGGGGTCGCTACGAGCAGTACTTC
many | - | TRBJ2-7 | TRBV11-2 | CASSRREYEQYF | TGTGCCAGCAGCAGGAGGGAGTACGAGCAGTACTTC
- | - | TRBJ1-2 | TRBV6-1 | CAGSLQEGYGYTF | TGTGCCGGCAGTCTCCAGGAGGGCTATGGCTACACCTTC
- | - | TRBJ1-4 | TRBV19 | CASRTDEKLFF | TGTGCCAGTAGGACTGATGAAAAACTGTTTTTT
many | - | TRBJ1-4 | TRBV19 | CASRKGPGDSTNEKLFF | TGTGCCAGCAGGAAGGGGCCGGGGGATTCGACTAATGAAAAACTGTTTTTT
many | TRBD2 | TRBJ2-7 | TRBV20-1 | CSASLAGLHEQYF | TGCAGTGCTAGCCTAGCGGGATTACACGAGCAGTACTTC